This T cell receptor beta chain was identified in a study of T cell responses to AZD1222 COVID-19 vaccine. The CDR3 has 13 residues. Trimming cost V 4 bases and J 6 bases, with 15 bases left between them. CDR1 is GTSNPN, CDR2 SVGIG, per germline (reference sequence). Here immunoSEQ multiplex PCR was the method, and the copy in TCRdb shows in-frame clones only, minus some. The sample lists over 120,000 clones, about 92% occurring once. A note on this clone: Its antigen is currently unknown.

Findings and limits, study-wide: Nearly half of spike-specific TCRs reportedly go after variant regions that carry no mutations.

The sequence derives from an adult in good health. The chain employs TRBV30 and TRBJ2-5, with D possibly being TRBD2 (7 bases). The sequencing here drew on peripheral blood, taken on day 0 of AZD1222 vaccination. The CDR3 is CAWKGGGLQTQYF. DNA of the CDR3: TGTGCCTGGAAGGGGGGGGGCCTACAGACCCAGTACTTC.